These T cell receptor beta chains were read from a single sample in a study of T cells after yellow fever vaccination. TCRdb independently ran MiXCR on the 5' RACE reads; one entry per CDR3 protein. Among 350,000 to 450,000 distinct CDR3 sequences listed, 15% to 20% were seen once. The specimen was PBMCs, collected before the yellow fever booster vaccination. These receptors came from a young man who received the YFV17D yellow fever vaccine. The CDR3 runs from the conserved cysteine through the conserved F or W. D genes are given only for firm matches. Rows may omit the clone size; those that give it use once, few, many or a size class.

v_call,d_call,j_call,clone_size,cdr3_nt,cdr3_aa
TRBV24-1,NA,TRBJ2-2,few,TGTGCCACCAGTGATTTGATGTACGGGGCTACCGGGGAGCTGTTTTTT,CATSDLMYGATGELFF
TRBV12-3/TRBV12-4,NA,TRBJ2-2,NA,TGTGCCAGCAGTTTAAGGGTAGCGGAGAACACCGGGGAGCTGTTTTTT,CASSLRVAENTGELFF
TRBV29-1,TRBD1,TRBJ1-5,few,TGCAGCGTCGCACCCGGGACAGGGTCCAATCAGCCCCAGCATTTT,CSVAPGTGSNQPQHF
TRBV5-1,TRBD2,TRBJ2-3,few,TGCGCCAGCAGCGTCCTAGCGGGGGGGCGGTCAGATACGCAGTATTTT,CASSVLAGGRSDTQYF
TRBV12-3/TRBV12-4,TRBD2,TRBJ2-1,once,TGTGCCAGCAGACCTAGCGGGGGAAATGAGCAGTTCTTC,CASRPSGGNEQFF
TRBV12-3/TRBV12-4,NA,TRBJ2-3,NA,TGTGCCAGCAGTTTACCCCCTCTGGATACGCAGTATTTT,CASSLPPLDTQYF
TRBV10-3,TRBD2,TRBJ2-7,few,TGTGCCATCAGTGGTAAAGCGGGGGTATCCGACGAGCAGTACTTC,CAISGKAGVSDEQYF
TRBV10-3,NA,TRBJ1-2,NA,TGTGCCATCAGCCAAAAAGACGGCTTCTATGGCTACACCTTC,CAISQKDGFYGYTF
TRBV5-1,NA,TRBJ2-7,NA,TGCGCCAGCAGCCCCGGGGCTAGCACCAACTACGAGCAGTACTTC,CASSPGASTNYEQYF
TRBV10-2,TRBD2,TRBJ2-2,NA,TGCGCCAGCAGTTCTACCAGACTAGCTGGCGACACCGGGGAGCTGTTTTTT,CASSSTRLAGDTGELFF
TRBV30,NA,TRBJ2-5,NA,TGTGCCTGGAGTGTACTCGAGGCGGAAGAGACCCAGTACTTC,CAWSVLEAEETQYF
TRBV11-2,TRBD2,TRBJ2-3,NA,TGTGCCAGCAGCTTAGTTTCGCGGGGGGCACGCACAGATACGCAGTATTTT,CASSLVSRGARTDTQYF
TRBV28,TRBD2,TRBJ2-5,NA,TGTGCCAGCAGTGGGGCGGGGACTAACCAAGAGACCCAGTACTTC,CASSGAGTNQETQYF
TRBV20-1,TRBD2,TRBJ2-3,NA,TGCAGTGCTAGCACTAGCGGTTCCTCAGATACGCAGTATTTT,CSASTSGSSDTQYF
TRBV7-2,NA,TRBJ2-3,few,TGTGCCAGCGGGGCGGCCCGAGGGGCAGATACGCAGTATTTT,CASGAARGADTQYF
TRBV4-3,NA,TRBJ2-7,few,TGCGCCAGCAGCTTTTCCCGGGCCAGGGACTACGAGCAGTACTTC,CASSFSRARDYEQYF
TRBV6-2/TRBV6-3,NA,TRBJ1-1,few,TGTGCCAGCAGGGACGATACTGAAGCTTTCTTT,CASRDDTEAFF
TRBV29-1,TRBD2,TRBJ2-3,many,TGCAGCGTTACTAGCGGGGGGAGACCAGGCACAGATACGCAGTATTTT,CSVTSGGRPGTDTQYF
TRBV6-5,NA,TRBJ2-2,few,TGTGCCAGCAGTTACTCCCAGGGATCCACCGGGGAGCTGTTTTTT,CASSYSQGSTGELFF
TRBV7-2,NA,TRBJ2-5,NA,TGTGCCAGCGGCCGCACATCTAGAGGCAGGGGCTCTGGTGAGACCCAGTACTTC,CASGRTSRGRGSGETQYF
TRBV5-1,NA,TRBJ2-3,few,TGCGCCAGCAGCTGGATTACTATGTCAGATACGCAGTATTTT,CASSWITMSDTQYF
TRBV7-9,NA,TRBJ2-1,few,TGTGCCAGCAGCTTAGCGTTGTCCTTCCAGGGCAATGAGCAGTTCTTC,CASSLALSFQGNEQFF
TRBV6-5,NA,TRBJ2-3,many,TGTGCCAGCAGTGATACCTCCCGGGCCCTAGGCACAGATACGCAGTATTTT,CASSDTSRALGTDTQYF
TRBV20-1,TRBD1,TRBJ2-5,NA,TGCAGTGCTAGATTAGGACAGGTTGAGACCCAGTACTTC,CSARLGQVETQYF
TRBV6-5,TRBD1,TRBJ2-7,NA,TGTGCCAGCAGTTACTCGGGACAGGGGGCCACAACCACTAGGAAGCAGTACTTC,CASSYSGQGATTTRKQYF
TRBV10-3,TRBD1,TRBJ2-4,few,TGTGCCACAGGGGGACAGGGGGCGCAAGGCGGGCCCAAAAACATTCAGTACTTC,CATGGQGAQGGPKNIQYF
TRBV28,NA,TRBJ1-5,NA,TGTGCCAGCAGCCTCCCGGACAGAAATCAGCCCCAGCATTTT,CASSLPDRNQPQHF
TRBV11-2,TRBD2,TRBJ2-1,few,TGTGCCAGCAGCTTAGGGACTAGCGGGGGATTAAGCTCCTACAATGAGCAGTTCTTC,CASSLGTSGGLSSYNEQFF
TRBV6-6,TRBD2,TRBJ2-4,NA,TGTGCCAGCAGTCCCCAGGGTAGCGGGGGTAAAAACATTCAGTACTTC,CASSPQGSGGKNIQYF
TRBV5-1,NA,TRBJ1-2,few,TGCGCCAGCAGCTCAGCTTCACGGTACTATGGCTACACCTTC,CASSSASRYYGYTF
TRBV27,NA,TRBJ1-5,NA,TGTGCCAGCAGGAAATACAGAGATAGCAATCAGCCCCAGCATTTT,CASRKYRDSNQPQHF
TRBV28,NA,TRBJ2-7,few,TGTGCCAGCAGTTTCACTGTACGCCACGAGCAGTACTTC,CASSFTVRHEQYF
TRBV29-1,NA,TRBJ2-7,few,TGCAGCGTTCTGGGGCAGATCCACGAGCAGTACTTC,CSVLGQIHEQYF
TRBV20-1,NA,TRBJ1-5,many,TGCAGTGCTCAAAGAGACATGGGGGGCTGGCAGCCCCAGCATTTT,CSAQRDMGGWQPQHF
TRBV4-3,TRBD1,TRBJ1-6,few,TGCGCCAGCAGCCAAGTAGGGACAGGCCTAAATTCACCCCTCCACTTT,CASSQVGTGLNSPLHF
TRBV12-3/TRBV12-4,NA,TRBJ1-6,few,TGTGCCAGCAGTTTGGGGTTGCGAGGGTCACCCCTCCACTTT,CASSLGLRGSPLHF
TRBV12-3/TRBV12-4,TRBD2,TRBJ2-5,NA,TGTGCCAGCAGCCGCCGACTAGCGGGGGGTCAAGAGACCCAGTACTTC,CASSRRLAGGQETQYF
TRBV5-1,TRBD1,TRBJ1-1,NA,TGCGCCAGCAGCTTGGTCAGGGGGGGGAACACTGAAGCTTTCTTT,CASSLVRGGNTEAFF
TRBV3-1,NA,TRBJ2-3,NA,TGTGCCAGCAGCCCCCCAACTGTGATTAGCACAGATACGCAGTATTTT,CASSPPTVISTDTQYF
TRBV20-1,NA,TRBJ2-1,NA,TGCAGTGCTAGAGAACCGGGACTCCTCCCCAATGAGCAGTTCTTC,CSAREPGLLPNEQFF
TRBV9,NA,TRBJ2-2,few,TGTGCCAGCAGCGTAGGAGCCGAGTCCGGGGAGCTGTTTTTT,CASSVGAESGELFF
TRBV7-9,TRBD2,TRBJ2-5,NA,TGTGCCAGCGGACTAGCGGCCGTAGAGACCCAGTACTTC,CASGLAAVETQYF
TRBV7-3,NA,TRBJ2-3,few,TGTGCCAGCAGCCGATTAGGCAGTGCTAGTCCAGATACGCAGTATTTT,CASSRLGSASPDTQYF
TRBV11-3,TRBD2,TRBJ2-3,NA,TGTGCCAGCAGCCCAGGGGCTAGCGGGAGGGATACGCAGTATTTT,CASSPGASGRDTQYF
TRBV29-1,NA,TRBJ1-3,NA,TGCAGCGTTGGGCAGGGGAACTCTGGAAACACCATATATTTT,CSVGQGNSGNTIYF
TRBV7-2,TRBD1,TRBJ1-1,NA,TGTGCCAGCAGCCCTCAGGGACAGGGGAATTTAGCTTTCTTT,CASSPQGQGNLAFF
TRBV7-2,NA,TRBJ2-3,few,TGTGCCAGCAGTGCCCCCCCCGATACGCAGTATTTT,CASSAPPDTQYF